Sequencing of this T cell receptor (beta chain) was carried out in a study of vaccination effects on CD4 cells after COVID-19. Produced via immunoSEQ multiplex PCR; TCRdb's table is partial and in-frame only. This table has 60,000 to 75,000 clones, about 69% appearing once. Viral peptide pool expansion of antigen-specific CD4+ T cells preceded sequencing in the ViraFEST assay. It was after roughly 11 days of culture that CD4+ T cells were isolated. SARS-CoV-2 infection was confirmed by PCR in the person between March and December 2020. V shed 1 base, J shed 2 bases, and the junction held 5 bases outside the gene matches. CDR3 length: 15 amino acids. In germline, CDR1 is SGDLS, CDR2 YYNGEE. This clone was counted once. Its target is unknown. Study conclusions and caveats: Researchers reported few convalescent patients and no early post-infection timepoints in the study. Clones that were induced by infection or by vaccine showed marked contraction late after vaccination.

The material sequenced was CD4+ T cells from PBMCs cultured with HIV peptides, taken before COVID-19 vaccination. As for subset: HIV-1 Nef peptide pool negative control/reference culture. The chain employs TRBV9 and TRBJ2-5; 7 bases line up with TRBD2. The source is a human donor who had a prior SARS-CoV-2 infection. CDR3 DNA: TGTGCCAGCAGCGTAACGGGAGGCACACAAGAGACCCAGTACTTC. As protein: CASSVTGGTQETQYF.